This TCR beta chain was identified during a study of shared clonotypes between healthy human individuals. Overall study: CD4 naive and memory got three plates each, CD8 naive two, CD8 memory one. Points from the study as a whole: Naive CD4 clonotype sharing across several donors was about 5%.

In regard to this clone: The antigen remains unidentified.

The length of the CDR3 is 19 residues. V lost 3 bases and J 7 bases, leaving 27 bases between the germline ends. Sequenced by immunoSEQ multiplex PCR; TCRdb stores in-frame clones only, minus some. The sample lists 650,000 to 750,000 clones, 72% occurring once. Adults of Caucasian background living in Nashville, Tennessee made up all donors. Naive CD4+ cells were CD45RA-selected; the remaining cells were memory. This chain uses TRBV23-1 with TRBJ2-2, with D perhaps TRBD2 (5 bases). TRBV23-1 is assigned to the ORF class and has an uncertain function. This clonotype was obtained from a woman aged 25-40 years in good health. The sequencing input was memory CD4+ T cells sorted from blood. Sample subset: CD45RA-negative fraction. The CDR3 loop reads CASSHVGRYTIFKIGELFF. The CDR3 DNA reads as TGCGCCAGCAGTCATGTTGGGAGATACACGATTTTCAAGATCGGGGAGCTGTTTTTT.